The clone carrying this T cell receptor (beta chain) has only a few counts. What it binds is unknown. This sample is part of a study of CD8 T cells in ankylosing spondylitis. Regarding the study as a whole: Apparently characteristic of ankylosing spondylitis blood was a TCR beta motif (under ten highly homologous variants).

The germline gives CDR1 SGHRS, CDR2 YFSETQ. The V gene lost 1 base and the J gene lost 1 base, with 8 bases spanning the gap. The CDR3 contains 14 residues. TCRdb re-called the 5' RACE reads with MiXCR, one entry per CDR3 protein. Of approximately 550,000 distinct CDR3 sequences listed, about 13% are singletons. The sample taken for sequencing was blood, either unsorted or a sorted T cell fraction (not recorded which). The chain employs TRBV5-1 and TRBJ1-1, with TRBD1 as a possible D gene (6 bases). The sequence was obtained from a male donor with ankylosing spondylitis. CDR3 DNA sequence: TGCGCCAGCAGCTTGCCAGGGGCGAACACTGAAGCTTTCTTT. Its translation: CASSLPGANTEAFF.